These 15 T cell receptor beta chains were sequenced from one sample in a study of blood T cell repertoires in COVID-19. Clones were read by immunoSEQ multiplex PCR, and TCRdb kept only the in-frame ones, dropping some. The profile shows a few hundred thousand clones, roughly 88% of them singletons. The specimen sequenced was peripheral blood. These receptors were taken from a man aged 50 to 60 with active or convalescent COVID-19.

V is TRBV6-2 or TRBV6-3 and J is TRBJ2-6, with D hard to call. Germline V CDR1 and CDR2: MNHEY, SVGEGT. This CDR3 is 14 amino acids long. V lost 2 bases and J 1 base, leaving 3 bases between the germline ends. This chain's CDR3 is CASSYLSGANVLTF. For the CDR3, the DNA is TGTGCCAGCAGTTACCTTTCTGGGGCCAACGTCCTGACTTTC.

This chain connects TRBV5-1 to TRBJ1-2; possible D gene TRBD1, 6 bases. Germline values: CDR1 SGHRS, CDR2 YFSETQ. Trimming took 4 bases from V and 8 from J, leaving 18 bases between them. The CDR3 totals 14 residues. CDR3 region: CASSPGAPPGGYTF. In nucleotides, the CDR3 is TGCGCCAGCAGCCCAGGGGCCCCTCCTGGGGGCTACACCTTC.

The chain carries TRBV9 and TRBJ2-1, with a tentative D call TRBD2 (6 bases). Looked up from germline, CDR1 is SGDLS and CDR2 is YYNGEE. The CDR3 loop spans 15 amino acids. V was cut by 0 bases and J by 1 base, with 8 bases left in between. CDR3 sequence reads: CASSVGAGSYNEQFF. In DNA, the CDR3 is TGTGCCAGCAGCGTAGGGGCGGGGTCCTACAATGAGCAGTTCTTC. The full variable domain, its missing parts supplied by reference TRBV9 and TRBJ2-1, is DSGVTQTPKHLITATGQRVTLRCSPRSGDLSVYWYQQSLDQGLQFLIQYYNGEERAKGNILERFSAQQFPDLHSELNLSSLELGDSALYFCASSVGAGSYNEQFFGPGTRLTVL.

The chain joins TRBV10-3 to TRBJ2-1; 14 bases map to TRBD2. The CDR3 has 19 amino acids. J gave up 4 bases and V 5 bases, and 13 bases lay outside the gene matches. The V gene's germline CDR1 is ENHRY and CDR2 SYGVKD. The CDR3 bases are TGTGCCATCAGTTTATCCGGGACTAGCGGGAGCGCCGGGTACAATGAGCAGTTCTTC. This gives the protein CAISLSGTSGSAGYNEQFF.

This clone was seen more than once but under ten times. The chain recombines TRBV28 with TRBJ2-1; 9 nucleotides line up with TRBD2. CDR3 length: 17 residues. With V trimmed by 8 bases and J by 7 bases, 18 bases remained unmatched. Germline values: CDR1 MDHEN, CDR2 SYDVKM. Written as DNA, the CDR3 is TGTGCCAGCCAAGGAGGCGGGGGGGCCCTTCAACGGAATGAGCAGTTCTTC. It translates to CASQGGGGALQRNEQFF.

CDR3 in DNA: TGTGCCAGCAGTCGGGGGGCTGGAAACACCATATATTTT. This gives the protein CASSRGAGNTIYF. The J gene is TRBJ1-3, the V gene TRBV7-9, with D possibly TRBD1 on 5 matching bases. CDR3 length equals 13 residues. Trimming cost V 6 bases and J 2 bases, with 8 bases left between them. The germline V gene encodes CDR1 SEHNR and CDR2 FQNEAQ (reference sequence).

The CDR3 sequence: CASSKWVQAPTSTNEKLFF. The CDR3 coding sequence is TGTGCCAGCAGCAAGTGGGTACAGGCCCCGACGTCAACTAATGAAAAACTGTTTTTT. The rearrangement joins TRBV21-1 to TRBJ1-4; the table assigns TRBD1, which was not confirmed against the DNA. TRBV21-1 is classified as a pseudogene. CDR3 size: 19 residues.

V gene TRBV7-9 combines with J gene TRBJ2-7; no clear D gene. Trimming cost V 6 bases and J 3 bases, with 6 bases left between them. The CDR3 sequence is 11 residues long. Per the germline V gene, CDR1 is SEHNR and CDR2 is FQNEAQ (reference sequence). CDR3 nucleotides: TGTGCCAGCAGTTCAGACTACGAGCAGTACGTC. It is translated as CASSSDYEQYV.

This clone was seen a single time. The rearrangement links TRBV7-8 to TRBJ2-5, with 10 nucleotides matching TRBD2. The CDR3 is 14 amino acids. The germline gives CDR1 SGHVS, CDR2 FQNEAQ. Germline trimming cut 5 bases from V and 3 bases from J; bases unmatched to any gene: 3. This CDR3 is CASSDLAGEETQYF. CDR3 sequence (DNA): TGTGCCAGCAGCGACCTAGCGGGAGAAGAGACCCAGTACTTC.

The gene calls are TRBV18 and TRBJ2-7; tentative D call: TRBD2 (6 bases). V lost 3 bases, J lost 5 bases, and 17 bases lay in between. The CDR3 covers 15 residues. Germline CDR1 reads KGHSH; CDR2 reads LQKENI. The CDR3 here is CASSPLDGGPNEQYF. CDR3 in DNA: TGTGCCAGCTCACCCCTGGACGGGGGTCCCAACGAGCAGTACTTC.

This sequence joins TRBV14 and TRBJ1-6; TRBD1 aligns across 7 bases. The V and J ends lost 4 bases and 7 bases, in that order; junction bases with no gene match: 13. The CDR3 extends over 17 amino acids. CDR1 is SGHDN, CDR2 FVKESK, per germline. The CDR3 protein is CASSRLTDRAVNSPLHF. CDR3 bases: TGTGCCAGCAGCCGACTAACCGACAGGGCTGTAAATTCACCCCTCCACTTT. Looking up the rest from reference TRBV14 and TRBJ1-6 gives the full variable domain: EAGVTQFPSHSVIEKGQTVTLRCDPISGHDNLYWYRRVMGKEIKFLLHFVKESKQDESGMPNNRFLAERTGGTYSTLKVQPAELEDSGVYFCASSRLTDRAVNSPLHFGNGTRLTVT.

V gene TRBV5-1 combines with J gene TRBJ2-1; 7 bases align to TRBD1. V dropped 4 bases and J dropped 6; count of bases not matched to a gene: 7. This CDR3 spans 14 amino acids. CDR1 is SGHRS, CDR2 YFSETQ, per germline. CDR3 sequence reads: CASSIGQAVNEQFF. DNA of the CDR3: TGCGCCAGCAGCATAGGACAGGCGGTCAATGAGCAGTTCTTC. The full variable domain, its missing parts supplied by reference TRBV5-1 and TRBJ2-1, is KAGVTQTPRYLIKTRGQQVTLSCSPISGHRSVSWYQQTPGQGLQFLFEYFSETQRNKGNFPGRFSGRQFSNSRSEMNVSTLELGDSALYLCASSIGQAVNEQFFGPGTRLTVL.

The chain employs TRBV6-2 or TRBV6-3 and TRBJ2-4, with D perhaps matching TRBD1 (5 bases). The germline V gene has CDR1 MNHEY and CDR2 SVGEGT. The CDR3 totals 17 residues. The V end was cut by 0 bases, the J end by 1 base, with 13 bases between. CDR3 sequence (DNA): TGTGCCAGCAGTTACTCGACGAGACAGTGGGCCAAAAACATTCAGTACTTC. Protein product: CASSYSTRQWAKNIQYF.

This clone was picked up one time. CDR3 bases: TGTGCCAGCAGCCCAGGACAGGAGGTCACTGAAGCTTTCTTT. It encodes CASSPGQEVTEAFF. The genes are TRBV7-2 and TRBJ1-1; 7 nucleotides align to TRBD1. Germline loops: CDR1 SGHTA, CDR2 FQGNSA. CDR3 length equals 14 residues. V was clipped by 5 bases and J by 4 bases; unmatched bases: 7.

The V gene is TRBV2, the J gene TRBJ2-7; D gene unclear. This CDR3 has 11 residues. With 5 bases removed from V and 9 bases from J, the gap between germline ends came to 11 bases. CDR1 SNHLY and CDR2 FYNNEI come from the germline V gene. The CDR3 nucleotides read TGTGCCAGCAGTCAAAGACGGGTGCAGTACTTC. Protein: CASSQRRVQYF.